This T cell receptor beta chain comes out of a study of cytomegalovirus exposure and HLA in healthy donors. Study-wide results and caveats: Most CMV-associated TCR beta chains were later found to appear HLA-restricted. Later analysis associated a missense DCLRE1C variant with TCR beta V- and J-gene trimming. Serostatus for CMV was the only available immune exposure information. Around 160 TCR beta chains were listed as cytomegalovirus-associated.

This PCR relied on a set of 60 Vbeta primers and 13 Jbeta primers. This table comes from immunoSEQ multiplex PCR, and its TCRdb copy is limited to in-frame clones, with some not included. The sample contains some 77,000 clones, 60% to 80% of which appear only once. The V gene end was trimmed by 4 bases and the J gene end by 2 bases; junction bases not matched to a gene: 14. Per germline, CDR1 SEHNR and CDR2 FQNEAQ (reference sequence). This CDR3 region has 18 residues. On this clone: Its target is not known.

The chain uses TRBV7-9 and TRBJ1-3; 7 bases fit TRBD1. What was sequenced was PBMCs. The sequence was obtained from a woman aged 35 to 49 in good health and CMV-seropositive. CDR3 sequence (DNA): TGTGCCAGCAGCTCCCCCGTGGACAGGCCGACAGCTGGAAACACCATATATTTT. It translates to CASSSPVDRPTAGNTIYF.